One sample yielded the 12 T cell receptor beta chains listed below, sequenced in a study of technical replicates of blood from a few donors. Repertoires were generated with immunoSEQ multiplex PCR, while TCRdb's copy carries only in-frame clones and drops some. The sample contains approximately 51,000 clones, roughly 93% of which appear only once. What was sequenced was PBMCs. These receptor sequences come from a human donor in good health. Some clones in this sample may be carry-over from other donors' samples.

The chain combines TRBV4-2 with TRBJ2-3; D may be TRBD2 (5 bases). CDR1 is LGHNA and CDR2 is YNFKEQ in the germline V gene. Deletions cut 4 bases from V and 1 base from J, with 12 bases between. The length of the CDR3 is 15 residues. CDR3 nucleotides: TGTGCCAGCAGCCTCGGACTGGCTGGCACAGATACGCAGTATTTT. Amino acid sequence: CASSLGLAGTDTQYF.

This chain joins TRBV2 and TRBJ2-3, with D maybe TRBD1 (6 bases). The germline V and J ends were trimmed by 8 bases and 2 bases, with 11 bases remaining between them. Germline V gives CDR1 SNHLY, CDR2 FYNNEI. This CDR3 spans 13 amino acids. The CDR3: CASRQESTDTQYF. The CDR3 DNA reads TGTGCCAGCCGACAGGAGTCCACAGATACGCAGTATTTT.

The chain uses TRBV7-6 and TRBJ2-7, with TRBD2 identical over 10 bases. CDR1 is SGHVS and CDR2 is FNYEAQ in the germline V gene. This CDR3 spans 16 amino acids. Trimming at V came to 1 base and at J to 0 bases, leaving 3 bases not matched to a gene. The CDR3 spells CASSLVQRGGSYEQYF. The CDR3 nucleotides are TGTGCCAGCAGCTTAGTCCAGCGGGGGGGCTCCTACGAGCAGTACTTC. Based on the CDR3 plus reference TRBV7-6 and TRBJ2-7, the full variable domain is GAGVSQSPRYKVTKRGQDVALRCDPISGHVSLYWYRQALGQGPEFLTYFNYEAQQDKSGLPNDRFSAERPEGSISTLTIQRTEQRDSAMYRCASSLVQRGGSYEQYFGPGTRLTVT.

As DNA, the CDR3 is TGCGCCAGCAGCGAGAAGCGGACAGGGGGGAACACCGGGGAGCTGTTTTTT. Its protein is CASSEKRTGGNTGELFF. The chain uses TRBV5-1 and TRBJ2-2; 10 bases match TRBD1. Germline V lookup: CDR1 SGHRS, CDR2 YFSETQ. V dropped 4 bases and J dropped 1; count of bases not matched to a gene: 7. This CDR3 has 17 residues.

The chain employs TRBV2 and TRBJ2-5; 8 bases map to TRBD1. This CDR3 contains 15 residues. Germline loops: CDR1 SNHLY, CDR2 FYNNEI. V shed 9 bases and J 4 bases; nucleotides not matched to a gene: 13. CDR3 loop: CARRGGRGHPETQYF. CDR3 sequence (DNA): TGTGCCAGAAGAGGGGGCAGGGGGCACCCAGAGACCCAGTACTTC.

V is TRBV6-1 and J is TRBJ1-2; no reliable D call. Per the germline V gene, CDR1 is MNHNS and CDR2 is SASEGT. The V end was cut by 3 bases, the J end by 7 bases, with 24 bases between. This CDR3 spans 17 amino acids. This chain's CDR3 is CASSEGGGSPPLSGYTF. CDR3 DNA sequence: TGTGCCAGCAGTGAGGGAGGAGGTTCACCACCTCTATCTGGCTACACCTTC.

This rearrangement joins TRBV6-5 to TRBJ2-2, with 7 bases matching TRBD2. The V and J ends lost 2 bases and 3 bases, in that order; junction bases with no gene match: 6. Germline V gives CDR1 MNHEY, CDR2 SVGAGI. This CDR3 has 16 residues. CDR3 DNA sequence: TGTGCCAGCAGTTACACGGACGGGAGGTACACCGGGGAGCTGTTTTTT. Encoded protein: CASSYTDGRYTGELFF.

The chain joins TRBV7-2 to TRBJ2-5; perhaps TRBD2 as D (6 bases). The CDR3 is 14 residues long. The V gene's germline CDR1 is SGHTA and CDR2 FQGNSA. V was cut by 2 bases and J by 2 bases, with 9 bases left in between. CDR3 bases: TGTGCCAGCAGCTTAATTCGGGGGCAAGAGACCCAGTACTTC. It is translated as CASSLIRGQETQYF.

The CDR3 loop is CASSQNPPGSSTDTQYF. The CDR3 DNA is TGCGCCAGCAGCCAGAATCCCCCGGGGTCCAGCACAGATACGCAGTATTTT. The V and J genes are TRBV4-1 and TRBJ2-3; maybe TRBD2 (5 bases). CDR3 length: 17 amino acids. The V end was cut by 3 bases, the J end by 0 bases, with 16 bases between. Germline V lookup: CDR1 MGHRA, CDR2 YSYEKL.

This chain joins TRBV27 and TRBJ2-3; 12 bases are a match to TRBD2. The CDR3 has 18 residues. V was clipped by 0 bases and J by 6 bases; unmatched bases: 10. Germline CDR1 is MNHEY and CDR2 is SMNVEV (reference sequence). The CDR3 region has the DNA TGTGCCAGCAGTTTATCGAGGCTAGCGGGAGGGCCGTGGGATACGCAGTATTTT. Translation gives CASSLSRLAGGPWDTQYF.

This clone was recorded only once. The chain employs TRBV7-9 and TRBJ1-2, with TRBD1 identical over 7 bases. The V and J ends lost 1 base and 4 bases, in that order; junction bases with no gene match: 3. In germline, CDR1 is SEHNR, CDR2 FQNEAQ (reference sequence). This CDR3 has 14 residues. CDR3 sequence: CASSLEGGGYGYTF. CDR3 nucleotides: TGTGCCAGCAGCTTAGAAGGGGGCGGCTATGGCTACACCTTC.

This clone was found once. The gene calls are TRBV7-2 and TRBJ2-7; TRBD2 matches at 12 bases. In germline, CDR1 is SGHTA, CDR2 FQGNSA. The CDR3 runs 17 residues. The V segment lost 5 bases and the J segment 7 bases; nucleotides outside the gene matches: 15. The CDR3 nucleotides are TGTGCCAGCAGCCAAACTCAACTAGCGGGAGGATTTGGGGAGCAGTACTTC. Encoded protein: CASSQTQLAGGFGEQYF.